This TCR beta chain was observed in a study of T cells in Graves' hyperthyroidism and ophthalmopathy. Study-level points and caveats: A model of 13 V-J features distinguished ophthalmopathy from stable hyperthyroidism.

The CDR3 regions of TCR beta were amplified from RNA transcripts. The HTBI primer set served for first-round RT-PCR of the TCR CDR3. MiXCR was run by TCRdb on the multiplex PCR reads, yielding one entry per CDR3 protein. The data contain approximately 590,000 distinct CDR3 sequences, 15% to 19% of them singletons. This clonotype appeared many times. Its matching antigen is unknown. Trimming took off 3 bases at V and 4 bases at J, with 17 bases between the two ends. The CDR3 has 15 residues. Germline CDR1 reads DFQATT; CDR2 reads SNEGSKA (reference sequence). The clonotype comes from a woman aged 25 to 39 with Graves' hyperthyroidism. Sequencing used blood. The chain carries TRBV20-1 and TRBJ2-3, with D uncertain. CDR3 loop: CSASSGPLRADTQYF. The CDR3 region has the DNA TGCAGTGCTAGCTCCGGGCCTTTAAGGGCAGATACGCAGTATTTT.